This TCR beta chain was profiled in a study of T cells in Graves' hyperthyroidism and ophthalmopathy. Study overall: Peripheral blood was acquired at first diagnosis, ahead of any therapy whatsoever.

The table lists this clonotype with a count of one. TCR beta CDR3 region amplification was performed from RNA transcripts. The HTBI primer set served for first-round RT-PCR of the TCR CDR3. TCRdb called the multiplex PCR reads again in MiXCR, with one record for every CDR3 protein. The sample has around 340,000 distinct CDR3 sequences, roughly a fifth seen once. This CDR3 comprises 14 residues. The germline V and J ends were trimmed by 4 bases and 8 bases, with 17 bases remaining between them. CDR1 MRHNA and CDR2 SNTAGT come from the germline V gene. This TCR was sampled from a woman between 45 and 65 years old with Graves' hyperthyroidism. Material for sequencing was blood. The chain couples TRBV6-4 to TRBJ1-1; weak D call: TRBD1 (6 bases). For the CDR3, the DNA is TGTGCCAGCAGTGCGTGGACAGCCCACGGCGAAGCTTTCTTT. Translation gives CASSAWTAHGEAFF.